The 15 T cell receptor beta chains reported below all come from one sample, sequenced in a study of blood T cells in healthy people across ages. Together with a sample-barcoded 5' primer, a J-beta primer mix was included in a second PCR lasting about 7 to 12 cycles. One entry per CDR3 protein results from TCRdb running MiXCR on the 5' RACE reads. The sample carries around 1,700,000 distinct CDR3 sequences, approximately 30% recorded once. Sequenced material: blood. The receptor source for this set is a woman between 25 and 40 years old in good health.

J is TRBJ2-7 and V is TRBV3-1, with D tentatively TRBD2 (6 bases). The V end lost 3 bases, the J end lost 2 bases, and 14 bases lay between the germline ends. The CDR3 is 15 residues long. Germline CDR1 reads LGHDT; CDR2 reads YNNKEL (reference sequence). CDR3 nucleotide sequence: TGTGCCAGCAGCCATAACGGGGGACTTACCTACGAGCAGTACTTC. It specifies CASSHNGGLTYEQYF.

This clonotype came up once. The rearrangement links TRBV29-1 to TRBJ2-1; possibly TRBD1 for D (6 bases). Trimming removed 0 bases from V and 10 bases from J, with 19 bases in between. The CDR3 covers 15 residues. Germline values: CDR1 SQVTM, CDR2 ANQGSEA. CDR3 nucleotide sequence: TGCAGCGTTGAAGATCCCCGGCAGGGGCGCTACGAGCAGTTCTTC. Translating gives CSVEDPRQGRYEQFF.

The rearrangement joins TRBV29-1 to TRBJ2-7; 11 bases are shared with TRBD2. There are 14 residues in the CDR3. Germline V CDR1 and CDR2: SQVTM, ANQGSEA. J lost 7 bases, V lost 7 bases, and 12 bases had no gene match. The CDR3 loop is CSADASGRYNEQYF. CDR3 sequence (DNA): TGCAGCGCGGATGCTAGCGGGAGGTACAATGAGCAGTACTTC.

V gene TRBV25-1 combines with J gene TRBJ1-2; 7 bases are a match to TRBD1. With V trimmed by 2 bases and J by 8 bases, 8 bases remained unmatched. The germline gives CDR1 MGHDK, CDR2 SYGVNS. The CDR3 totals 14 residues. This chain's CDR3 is CASSEPGQVGGYTF. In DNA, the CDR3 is TGTGCCAGCAGTGAACCCGGACAGGTGGGCGGCTACACCTTC.

DNA for the CDR3: TGCAGCGTCGGTACTAGACACACCGGGGAGCTGTTTTTT. It encodes CSVGTRHTGELFF. This chain joins TRBV29-1 and TRBJ2-2; tentative D call: TRBD2 (5 bases). The germline CDR1 and CDR2 sequences are SQVTM and ANQGSEA. Trimming cost V 6 bases and J 3 bases, with 11 bases left between them. The CDR3 covers 13 residues.

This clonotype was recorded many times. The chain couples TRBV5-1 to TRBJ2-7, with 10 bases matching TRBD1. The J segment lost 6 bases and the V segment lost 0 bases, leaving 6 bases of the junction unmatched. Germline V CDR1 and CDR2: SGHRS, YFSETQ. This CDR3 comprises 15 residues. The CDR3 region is CASSLEGTGEFEQYF. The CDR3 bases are TGCGCCAGCAGCTTGGAAGGGACAGGGGAGTTCGAGCAGTACTTC.

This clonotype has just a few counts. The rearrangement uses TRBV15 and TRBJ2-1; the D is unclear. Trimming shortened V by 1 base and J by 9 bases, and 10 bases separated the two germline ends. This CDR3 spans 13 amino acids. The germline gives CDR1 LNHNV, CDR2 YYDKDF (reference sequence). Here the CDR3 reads CATSRGGFGEQFF. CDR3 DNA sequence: TGTGCCACCAGCAGAGGAGGTTTCGGTGAGCAGTTCTTC.

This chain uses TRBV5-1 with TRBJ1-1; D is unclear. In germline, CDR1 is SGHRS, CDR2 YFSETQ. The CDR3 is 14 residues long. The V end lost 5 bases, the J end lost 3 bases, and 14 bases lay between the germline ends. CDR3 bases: TGCGCCAGCAGAGCCGCCCGGGGAGACACTGAAGCTTTCTTT. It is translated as CASRAARGDTEAFF. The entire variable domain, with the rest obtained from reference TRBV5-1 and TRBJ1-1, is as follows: KAGVTQTPRYLIKTRGQQVTLSCSPISGHRSVSWYQQTPGQGLQFLFEYFSETQRNKGNFPGRFSGRQFSNSRSEMNVSTLELGDSALYLCASRAARGDTEAFFGQGTRLTVV.

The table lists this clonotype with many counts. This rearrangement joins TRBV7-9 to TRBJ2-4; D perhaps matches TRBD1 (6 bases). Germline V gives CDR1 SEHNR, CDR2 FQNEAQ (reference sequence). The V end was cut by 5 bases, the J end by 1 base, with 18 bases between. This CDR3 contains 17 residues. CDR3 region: CASSVIRGQGAKNIQYF. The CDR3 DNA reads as TGTGCCAGCAGCGTCATAAGGGGACAAGGGGCCAAAAACATTCAGTACTTC. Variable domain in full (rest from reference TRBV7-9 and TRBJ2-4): DTGVSQNPRHKITKRGQNVTFRCDPISEHNRLYWYRQTLGQGPEFLTYFQNEAQLEKSRLLSDRFSAERPKGSFSTLEIQRTEQGDSAMYLCASSVIRGQGAKNIQYFGAGTRLSVL.

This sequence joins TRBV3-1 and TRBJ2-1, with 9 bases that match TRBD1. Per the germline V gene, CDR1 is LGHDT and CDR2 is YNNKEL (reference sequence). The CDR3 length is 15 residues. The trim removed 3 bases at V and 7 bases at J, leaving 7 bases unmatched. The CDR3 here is CASSQQGTGRNEQFF. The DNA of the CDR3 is TGTGCCAGCAGCCAGCAGGGGACAGGGCGGAATGAGCAGTTCTTC.

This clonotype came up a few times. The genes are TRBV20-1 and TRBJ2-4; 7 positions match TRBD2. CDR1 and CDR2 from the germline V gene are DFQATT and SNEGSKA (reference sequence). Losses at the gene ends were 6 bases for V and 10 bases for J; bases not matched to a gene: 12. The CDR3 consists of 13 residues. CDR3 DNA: TGCAGTGCCGGCTGGGGGGAGGGCTCGATTCAGTACTTC. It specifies CSAGWGEGSIQYF.

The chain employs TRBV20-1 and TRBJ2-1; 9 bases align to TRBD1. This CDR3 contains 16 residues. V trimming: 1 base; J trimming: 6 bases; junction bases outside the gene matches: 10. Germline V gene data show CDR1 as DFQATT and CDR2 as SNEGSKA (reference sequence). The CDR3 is CSARGRTGGVGNEQFF. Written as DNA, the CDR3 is TGCAGTGCTAGAGGAAGAACAGGGGGCGTAGGCAATGAGCAGTTCTTC.

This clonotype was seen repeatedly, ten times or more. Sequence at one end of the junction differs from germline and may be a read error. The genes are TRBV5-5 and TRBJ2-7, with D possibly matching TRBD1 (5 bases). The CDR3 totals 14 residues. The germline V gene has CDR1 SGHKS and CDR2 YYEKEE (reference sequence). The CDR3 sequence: CASSLGRTTYEQYF. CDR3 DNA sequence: TGCGCCAGCAGCTTGGGCAGGACAACCTACGAGCAGTACTTC. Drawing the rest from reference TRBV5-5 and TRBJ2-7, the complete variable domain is DAGVTQSPTHLIKTRGQQVTLRCSPISGHKSVSWYQQVLGQGPQFIFQYYEKEERGRGNFPDRFSARQFPNYSSELNVNALLLGDSALYLCASSLGRTTYEQYFGPGTRLTVT.

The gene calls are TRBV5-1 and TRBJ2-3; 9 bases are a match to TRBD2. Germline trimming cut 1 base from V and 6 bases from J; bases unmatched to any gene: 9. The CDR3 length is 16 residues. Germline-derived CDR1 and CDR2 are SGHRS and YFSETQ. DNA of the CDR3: TGCGCCAGCAGCTTGCCCTTAGCGGGAGACAGGGATACGCAGTATTTT. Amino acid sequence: CASSLPLAGDRDTQYF.

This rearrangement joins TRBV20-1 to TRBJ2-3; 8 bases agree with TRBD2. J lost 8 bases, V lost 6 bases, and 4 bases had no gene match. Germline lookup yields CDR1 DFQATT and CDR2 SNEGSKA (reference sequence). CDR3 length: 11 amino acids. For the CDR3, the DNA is TGCAGTGCCGAGCGGGAGACTACGCAGTATTTT. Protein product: CSAERETTQYF.